This entry lists 28 T cell receptor beta chains sequenced from one sample in a study of shared clonotypes between healthy human individuals. Sequenced by immunoSEQ multiplex PCR; TCRdb stores in-frame clones only, minus some. The profile covers about 1.1 million clones, with 70% to 85% appearing a single time and 0.89% taken by the ten largest. Source material: memory CD4+ T cells from PBMCs. Subset described: CD45RA-negative fraction. The receptors originated from a man younger than 30 in good health. Some clones in this sample may be carry-over from other donors' samples.

The chain is built from TRBV30 and TRBJ2-2; the match to TRBD1 covers 9 bases. With 5 bases clipped from V and 6 bases from J, the junction kept 16 bases outside the gene matches. This CDR3 contains 17 residues. The germline V gene encodes CDR1 GTSNPN and CDR2 SVGIG (reference sequence). DNA of the CDR3: TGTGCCTGGCTCCGGGACAGGGCCCGCCTGGGCTCCGGGGAGCTGTTTTTT. This gives the protein CAWLRDRARLGSGELFF.

Points on this clone: This likely stems from a read error, as it lies one base from a far larger clone. Other DNA variants within this sample encode the same CDR3. This CDR3 is CASSPGGNQPQHF. DNA of the CDR3: TGTGCCAGCAGCCCGGGGGGCAATCAGCCCCAGCATTTT. The chain recombines TRBV11-2 with TRBJ1-5, with D tentatively TRBD1 (5 bases). Between the trimmed V and J ends, which lost 5 bases and 2 bases, there was a span of 7 bases. Germline V gene sequence: CDR1 SGHAT, CDR2 FQNNGV. This CDR3 comprises 13 residues.

V is TRBV5-1 and J is TRBJ2-2, with no clear D. The germline V gene has CDR1 SGHRS and CDR2 YFSETQ. The V end lost 3 bases, the J end lost 4 bases, and 16 bases lay between the germline ends. CDR3 length equals 16 residues. CDR3 DNA: TGCGCCAGCAGCTCCCCCGCGGCGGCCGGCACCGGGGAGCTGTTTTTT. Protein product: CASSSPAAAGTGELFF.

Remarks on this clone: A much larger clone is a single base away; this may be a read error. Other DNA sequences in the same sample also yield this CDR3. The chain is built from TRBV5-1 and TRBJ1-1; maybe TRBD1 (5 bases). The germline gives CDR1 SGHRS, CDR2 YFSETQ. The CDR3 covers 13 residues. V lost 1 base and J lost 4, with 8 bases in between. The CDR3 loop reads CASSLFGGTEAFF. In DNA, the CDR3 is TGCGCCAGCAGCTTGTTCGGGGGCACTGAAGCTTTCTTT. The variable domain in full, completed from reference TRBV5-1 and TRBJ1-1, reads KAGVTQTPRYLIKTRGQQVTLSCSPISGHRSVSWYQQTPGQGLQFLFEYFSETQRNKGNFPGRFSGRQFSNSRSEMNVSTLELGDSALYLCASSLFGGTEAFFGQGTRLTVV.

This clone was seen a single time. V and J are TRBV11-2 and TRBJ1-1, with D possibly matching TRBD1 (5 bases). Germline V lookup: CDR1 SGHAT, CDR2 FQNNGV. Trimming cost V 3 bases and J 1 base, with 12 bases left between them. The CDR3 has 15 amino acids. Here the CDR3 reads CASSFRGAENTEAFF. The CDR3 nucleotides read TGTGCCAGCAGCTTCCGGGGCGCGGAGAACACTGAAGCTTTCTTT.

The V and J genes are TRBV28 and TRBJ1-2; no clear D gene. Trimming removed 2 bases from V and 7 bases from J, with 11 bases in between. Germline V gene sequence: CDR1 MDHEN, CDR2 SYDVKM. The CDR3 is 13 amino acids. The CDR3 loop is CASSLATRFGYTF. Here the CDR3 DNA reads TGTGCCAGCAGTTTAGCTACGAGGTTTGGCTACACCTTC.

The CDR3 reads CASSFALEGQGTQETQYF. The CDR3, as DNA: TGTGCCAGTAGTTTTGCCCTTGAGGGTCAGGGGACACAAGAGACCCAGTACTTC. This chain connects TRBV19 to TRBJ2-5; weak D call: TRBD1 (6 bases). Germline V gene data show CDR1 as LNHDA and CDR2 as SQIVND (reference sequence). There are 18 residues in the CDR3. The V end was cut by 5 bases, the J end by 2 bases, with 24 bases between. Filled out from reference TRBV19 and TRBJ2-5, the complete variable domain reads DGGITQSPKYLFRKEGQNVTLSCEQNLNHDAMYWYRQDPGQGLRLIYYSQIVNDFQKGDIAEGYSVSREKKESFPLTVTSAQKNPTAFYLCASSFALEGQGTQETQYFGPGTRLLVL.

This chain connects TRBV7-9 to TRBJ2-5; D remains unclear. This CDR3 is 9 amino acids long. Looked up from germline, CDR1 is SEHNR and CDR2 is FQNEAQ (reference sequence). With 11 bases removed from V and 5 bases from J, the gap between germline ends came to 6 bases. As DNA, the CDR3 is TGTGCCTGCGGCGAGACCCAGTACTTC. Amino acids: CACGETQYF.

This chain connects TRBV30 to TRBJ1-1, with a tentative D call TRBD1 (5 bases). This CDR3 comprises 15 residues. Trimming stripped 0 bases from V and 4 bases from J, with 15 bases between. The germline V gene encodes CDR1 GTSNPN and CDR2 SVGIG (reference sequence). CDR3 sequence (DNA): TGTGCCTGGAGTGTATTGATCGGGGCAGGCACTGAAGCTTTCTTT. Encoded protein: CAWSVLIGAGTEAFF.

The rearrangement joins TRBV2 to TRBJ2-2; D gene ambiguous. The length of the CDR3 is 12 residues. Germline CDR1 and CDR2: SNHLY and FYNNEI. Trimming took off 1 base at V and 9 bases at J, with 6 bases between the two ends. The CDR3 DNA reads as TGTGCCAGCAGTGAAGGGGCATGGGAGCTGTTTTTT. This sequence encodes CASSEGAWELFF.

Comments on this clone: Additional DNA sequences in this sample encode the identical CDR3. This sequence joins TRBV5-1 and TRBJ1-2, with a weak D call TRBD1 (5 bases). V lost 4 bases, J lost 2 bases, and 12 bases lay in between. This CDR3 has 14 amino acids. Germline lookup yields CDR1 SGHRS and CDR2 YFSETQ. CDR3 bases: TGCGCCAGCAGCCCGGGGCAGGGAAACTATGGCTACACCTTC. Its protein product is CASSPGQGNYGYTF.

The V call is TRBV28, the J call TRBJ2-1, with no clear D. The V end was cut by 3 bases, the J end by 0 bases, with 3 bases between. Germline CDR1 is MDHEN and CDR2 is SYDVKM. The CDR3 extends over 13 amino acids. For the CDR3, the DNA is TGTGCCAGCAGTTTCTCCTCCTACAATGAGCAGTTCTTC. Translated: CASSFSSYNEQFF.

A word on this clone: Other nucleotide sequences from this sample produce the same CDR3. V is TRBV7-3 and J is TRBJ2-1, with D possibly TRBD2 on 5 matching bases. Germline assignment: CDR1 SGHTA and CDR2 FQGTGA. Trimming stripped 3 bases from V and 4 bases from J, with 10 bases between. The CDR3 is 14 residues long. CDR3 bases: TGTGCCAGCAGCTTTGGCGGGTCTTACAATGAGCAGTTCTTC. Translated: CASSFGGSYNEQFF.

The J gene is TRBJ2-1, the V gene TRBV6-1; weak D call: TRBD1 (6 bases). The germline gives CDR1 MNHNS, CDR2 SASEGT. The CDR3 has 13 residues. V dropped 6 bases and J dropped 6 bases, with 12 bases sitting between them. The CDR3 coding sequence is TGTGCCAGCAGGAACAGGGTAAGCAATGAGCAGTTCTTC. Encoded protein: CASRNRVSNEQFF.

V usage is TRBV5-1 and J usage is TRBJ1-1; TRBD1 matches at 8 bases. V shed 3 bases, J shed 10 bases, and the junction held 8 bases outside the gene matches. This CDR3 comprises 13 residues. CDR1 SGHRS and CDR2 YFSETQ come from the germline V gene. CDR3 residues: CASSSSGGAAAFF. CDR3 coding DNA: TGCGCCAGCAGCTCTTCAGGGGGCGCAGCAGCTTTCTTT.

The chain has TRBV15 and TRBJ2-5; D is possibly TRBD2 (6 bases). The germline V gene encodes CDR1 LNHNV and CDR2 YYDKDF (reference sequence). The V end lost 3 bases, the J end lost 5 bases, and 25 bases lay between the germline ends. The CDR3 has 18 amino acids. In DNA, the CDR3 is TGTGCCACCAGCAGTTCCGGGGACGGCGGGACTTCAAGGGAGACCCAGTACTTC. Protein: CATSSSGDGGTSRETQYF.

The chain combines TRBV6-5 with TRBJ1-3, with a weak D call TRBD1 (5 bases). Germline V CDR1 and CDR2: MNHEY, SVGAGI. The CDR3 is made up of 16 amino acids. Deletions cut 0 bases from V and 9 bases from J, with 18 bases between. The CDR3: CASSYSRDGIKGTIYF. CDR3 DNA: TGTGCCAGCAGTTACTCGCGGGACGGAATAAAGGGCACCATATATTTT.

J is TRBJ1-4 and V is TRBV5-1; TRBD1 is a possible D gene (6 bases). Germline V gene sequence: CDR1 SGHRS, CDR2 YFSETQ. This CDR3 spans 17 amino acids. V was trimmed by 4 bases and J by 0 bases, leaving 16 bases between them. The CDR3 loop reads CASSPPHSGATNEKLFF. The CDR3 DNA is TGCGCCAGCAGCCCTCCGCATTCAGGGGCAACTAATGAAAAACTGTTTTTT.

This clone was detected ten times or more. The gene calls are TRBV5-4 and TRBJ1-4; D gene unclear. The CDR3 is made up of 12 amino acids. CDR1 SGHNT and CDR2 YYREEE come from the germline V gene (reference sequence). Trimming left V 4 bases short and J 13 bases short, with 14 bases between. The CDR3 DNA sequence: TGTGCCAGCAGCCCCGACGGCAGAGGACTGTTTTTT. Amino acid sequence: CASSPDGRGLFF.

This chain connects TRBV30 to TRBJ2-2; D is possibly TRBD1 (6 bases). The CDR3 sequence is 15 residues long. V was clipped by 0 bases and J by 4 bases, with 12 bases between them. Looked up from germline, CDR1 is GTSNPN and CDR2 is SVGIG (reference sequence). The CDR3 is CAWSVQGEGTGELFF. The CDR3 coding sequence is TGTGCCTGGAGTGTACAGGGAGAGGGCACCGGGGAGCTGTTTTTT.

This clone was observed once. The CDR3 sequence is CASSSQSGTQYF. CDR3 nucleotides: TGTGCCAGCAGTTCCCAGTCGGGTACGCAGTATTTT. J is TRBJ2-3 and V is TRBV28; D is uncertain. V was shortened by 4 bases and J by 8 bases, with 10 bases between the two germline ends. The CDR3 length is 12 residues. Germline V gene data show CDR1 as MDHEN and CDR2 as SYDVKM.

This clone has just a few counts. V gene TRBV10-3 combines with J gene TRBJ2-1, with D unresolved. CDR3 length: 13 amino acids. Germline assignment: CDR1 ENHRY and CDR2 SYGVKD. Trimming removed 6 bases from V and 9 bases from J, with 15 bases in between. As DNA, the CDR3 is TGTGCCATCAGCGCCGTGGGCACTGGTGAGCAGTTCTTC. This gives the protein CAISAVGTGEQFF.

This clone was detected only a few times. The V gene is TRBV19, the J gene TRBJ1-1, with 7 bases aligning to TRBD1. Germline CDR1 LNHDA, CDR2 SQIVND (reference sequence). The CDR3 sequence is 15 residues long. Losses at the gene ends were 5 bases for V and 1 base for J; bases not matched to a gene: 7. The CDR3 sequence is CASSPTGFSNTEAFF. Written as DNA, the CDR3 is TGTGCCAGTAGTCCGACAGGGTTTTCGAACACTGAAGCTTTCTTT. The full variable domain, with the rest looked up from reference TRBV19 and TRBJ1-1, is DGGITQSPKYLFRKEGQNVTLSCEQNLNHDAMYWYRQDPGQGLRLIYYSQIVNDFQKGDIAEGYSVSREKKESFPLTVTSAQKNPTAFYLCASSPTGFSNTEAFFGQGTRLTVV.

V gene TRBV11-2 combines with J gene TRBJ2-7, with D tentatively TRBD2 (6 bases). V was shortened by 0 bases and J by 3 bases, with 18 bases between the two germline ends. The CDR3 runs to 17 residues. Germline assignment: CDR1 SGHAT and CDR2 FQNNGV. The CDR3 DNA reads as TGTGCCAGCAGCTTAGAGAACGGCGGGACGACCTTCTACGAGCAGTACTTC. This translates into CASSLENGGTTFYEQYF.

This chain connects TRBV5-1 to TRBJ2-6; D unclear. CDR3 size: 16 residues. Germline V gene lookup returns CDR1 SGHRS and CDR2 YFSETQ. The V and J ends lost 0 bases and 1 base respectively, with 8 bases between them. CDR3 region: CASSLAGESGANVLTF. The CDR3 coding sequence is TGCGCCAGCAGCTTGGCCGGAGAGTCTGGGGCCAACGTCCTGACTTTC.

The chain uses TRBV2 and TRBJ2-7; a possible D gene is TRBD1 (5 bases). Per germline, CDR1 SNHLY and CDR2 FYNNEI. There are 13 residues in the CDR3. V lost 7 bases to trimming and J lost 2 bases, with 12 bases between them. CDR3: CASIPSGTYEQYF. The CDR3 coding sequence is TGTGCCAGCATACCGTCAGGGACCTACGAGCAGTACTTC.

The chain carries TRBV7-3 and TRBJ2-1, with 16 nucleotides matching TRBD2. The CDR3 runs 18 residues. Unmatched junction bases numbered 10, after V lost 2 bases and J lost 9 bases. Per germline, CDR1 SGHTA and CDR2 FQGTGA. CDR3 protein: CASSLLTAGLAGGGEQFF. In DNA, the CDR3 is TGTGCCAGCAGCTTACTGACAGCGGGACTAGCGGGAGGGGGTGAGCAGTTCTTC.

V and J are TRBV2 and TRBJ2-1, with D perhaps assigned TRBD1 or TRBD2 (5 bases each). The germline gives CDR1 SNHLY, CDR2 FYNNEI. The length of the CDR3 is 14 residues. The ends were cut back, 7 bases at V and 4 bases at J, with 14 bases in the middle. CDR3 protein: CASTGLAGYNEQFF. The CDR3 region has the DNA TGTGCCAGCACCGGACTGGCAGGGTACAATGAGCAGTTCTTC.